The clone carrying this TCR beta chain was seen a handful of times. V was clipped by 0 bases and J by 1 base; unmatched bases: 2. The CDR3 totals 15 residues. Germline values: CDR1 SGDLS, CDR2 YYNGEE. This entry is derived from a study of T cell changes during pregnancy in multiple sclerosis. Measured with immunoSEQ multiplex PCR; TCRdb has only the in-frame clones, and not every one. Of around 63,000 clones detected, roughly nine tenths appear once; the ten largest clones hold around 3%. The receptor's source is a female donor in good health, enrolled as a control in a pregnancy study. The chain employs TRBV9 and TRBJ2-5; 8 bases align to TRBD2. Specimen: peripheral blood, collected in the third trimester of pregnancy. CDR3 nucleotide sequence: TGTGCCAGCAGCGTAGCGGGAGGGATCCAAGAGACCCAGTACTTC. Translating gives CASSVAGGIQETQYF.